The subject of this entry is one T cell receptor beta chain. The data originate from a study of shared clonotypes between healthy human individuals. Clones were sequenced by immunoSEQ multiplex PCR, and TCRdb holds only the in-frame ones, with some missing. Among 1.6 million or so clones listed, roughly 97% were seen once. The CDR3 consists of 15 residues. V lost 4 bases to trimming and J lost 4 bases; unmatched junction nucleotides: 6. Germline loops: CDR1 SGHDN, CDR2 FVKESK. This TCR was sampled from a man younger than 45 in good health. The rearrangement joins TRBV14 to TRBJ2-1, with TRBD2 matching over 8 bases. Specimen: naive CD4+ T cells sorted from blood. As for subset: CD45RA+ positively selected. The CDR3 loop reads CASSLGRAHYNEQFF. CDR3 nucleotide sequence: TGTGCCAGCAGCCTCGGGAGGGCCCATTACAATGAGCAGTTCTTC.